This entry describes one T cell receptor beta chain. CDR3 length: 15 amino acids. The junction had 6 bases not matched to a gene; V was cut back by 5 bases and J by 2 bases. CDR1 is KGHSH and CDR2 is LQKENI in the germline V gene. This record comes from a study of blood T cell repertoires in COVID-19. Study-wide background: Collection of acute and convalescent COVID-19 samples took place in the United States, Italy and Spain. The analysed material was cDNA or gDNA that came from T cells, B-cell-depleted T cells, or PBMCs.

Authors' analysis steps: For nucleated cells, counts were estimated from reference gene primer amplification. The table came from immunoSEQ multiplex PCR; TCRdb's copy has only in-frame clones and leaves some out. Clonal size and the V and J genes are those of that table, whereas D and trimming came from the DNA. The sample records 200,000 to 300,000 clones, approximately 80% being singletons. It was during active infection that Seattle patients were enrolled and then longitudinally followed. The receptor's source is a woman older than 75 with COVID-19, enrolled during active disease. This chain uses TRBV18 with TRBJ1-5, with 7 bases lining up with TRBD1. Sequenced: peripheral blood. CDR3 in amino acids: CASSSPGTGNQPQHF. As DNA, the CDR3 is TGTGCCAGCTCATCCCCCGGGACAGGCAATCAGCCCCAGCATTTT.